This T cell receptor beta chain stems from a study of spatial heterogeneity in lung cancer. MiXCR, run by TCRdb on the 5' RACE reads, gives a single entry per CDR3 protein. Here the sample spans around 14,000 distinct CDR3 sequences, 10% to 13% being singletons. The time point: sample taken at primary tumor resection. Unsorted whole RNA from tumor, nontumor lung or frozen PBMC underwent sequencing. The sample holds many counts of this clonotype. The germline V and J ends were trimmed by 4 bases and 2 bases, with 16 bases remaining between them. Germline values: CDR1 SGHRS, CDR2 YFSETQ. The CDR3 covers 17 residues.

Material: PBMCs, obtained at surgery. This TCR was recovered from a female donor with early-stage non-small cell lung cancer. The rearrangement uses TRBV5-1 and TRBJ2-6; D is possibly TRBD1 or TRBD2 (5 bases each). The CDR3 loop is CASSETLGVTGANVLTF. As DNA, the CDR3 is TGCGCCAGCAGCGAAACGCTGGGGGTCACTGGGGCCAACGTCCTGACTTTC.